This entry lists 6 T cell receptor beta chains sequenced from one sample in a study of T cell repertoires in cytomegalovirus infection. For these TCRs, the target antigens are not known. TCRdb reprocessed the reads with MiXCR, giving one entry per CDR3 protein. The table records 350,000 to 400,000 distinct CDR3 sequences, approximately 30% of them present only once. The sample here was cultured PBMCs, taken from culture after CMV antigen stimulation. The receptors were gathered from a human donor in good health (CMV status not recorded). Some clones in this sample may be carry-over from other donors' samples.

Regarding this clonotype: This could be a read error, since a much larger clone is one nucleotide away. The chain is built from TRBV7-6 and TRBJ2-5; D remains ambiguous. The J call could be wrong; TRBJ2-1 is a better fit for the DNA end. CDR3 size: 13 residues. Germline V gene lookup returns CDR1 SGHVS and CDR2 FNYEAQ. CDR3 coding DNA: TGTGCCAGCAGCTTTAACGGCCAAGAGACCCAGTTCTTC. As protein: CASSFNGQETQFF.

The rearrangement uses TRBV10-3 and TRBJ2-7, with 12 nucleotides matching TRBD2. This CDR3 spans 14 amino acids. Germline V gene sequence: CDR1 ENHRY, CDR2 SYGVKD. Losses at the gene ends were 10 bases for V and 0 bases for J; bases not matched to a gene: 4. CDR3 loop: CATGLAGSSYEQYF. The CDR3 DNA is TGTGCCACTGGACTAGCGGGGAGCTCCTACGAGCAGTACTTC.

This clonotype showed up many times. The chain joins TRBV7-2 to TRBJ2-2; D tentatively reads TRBD1 or TRBD2 (7 bases each). The CDR3 length is 15 residues. Germline V gene lookup returns CDR1 SGHTA and CDR2 FQGNSA. Trimming removed 5 bases at V and 3 bases at J, with 13 bases between. The CDR3 here is CASSPGGGDTGELFF. CDR3 DNA sequence: TGTGCCAGCAGCCCAGGGGGGGGCGACACCGGGGAGCTGTTTTTT.

V usage is TRBV7-8 and J usage is TRBJ1-5; D might be TRBD1 (6 bases). Germline V gene lookup returns CDR1 SGHVS and CDR2 FQNEAQ. The V end lost 5 bases, the J end lost 4 bases, and 15 bases lay between the germline ends. CDR3 length: 15 amino acids. The CDR3 DNA is TGTGCCAGCAGCCCCCCGGGAGGGGGGAATCAGCCCCAGCATTTT. Translation: CASSPPGGGNQPQHF.

CDR3 amino acids: CASSQGNEQYV. The DNA for the CDR3 is TGTGCCAGCAGTCAGGGGAACGAGCAGTACGTC. The gene calls are TRBV27 and TRBJ2-7, with a possible D match to TRBD1 (6 bases). Trimming removed 5 bases from V and 5 bases from J, with 7 bases in between. CDR1 MNHEY and CDR2 SMNVEV come from the germline V gene (reference sequence). CDR3 length equals 11 residues.

This clonotype was counted ten times or more. The J gene is TRBJ1-4, the V gene TRBV4-1, with D maybe TRBD1 (5 bases). The CDR3 has 15 amino acids. Germline CDR1 and CDR2: MGHRA and YSYEKL. Trimming left V 2 bases short and J 7 bases short, with 14 bases between. CDR3 sequence: CASSQRGRVGEKLFF. DNA of the CDR3: TGCGCCAGCAGCCAAAGGGGCAGGGTGGGTGAAAAACTGTTTTTT.